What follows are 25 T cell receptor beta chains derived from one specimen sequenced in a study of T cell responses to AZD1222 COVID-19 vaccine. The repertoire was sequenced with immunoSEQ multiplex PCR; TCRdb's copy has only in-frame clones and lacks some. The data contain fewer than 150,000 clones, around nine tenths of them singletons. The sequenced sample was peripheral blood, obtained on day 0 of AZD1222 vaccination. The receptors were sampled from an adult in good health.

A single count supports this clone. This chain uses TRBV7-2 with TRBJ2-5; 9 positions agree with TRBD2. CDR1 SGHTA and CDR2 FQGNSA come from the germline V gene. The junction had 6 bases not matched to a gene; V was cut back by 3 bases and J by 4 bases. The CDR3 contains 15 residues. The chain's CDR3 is CASSFDSGRGETQYF. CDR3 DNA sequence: TGTGCCAGCAGCTTCGATAGCGGGAGAGGAGAGACCCAGTACTTC.

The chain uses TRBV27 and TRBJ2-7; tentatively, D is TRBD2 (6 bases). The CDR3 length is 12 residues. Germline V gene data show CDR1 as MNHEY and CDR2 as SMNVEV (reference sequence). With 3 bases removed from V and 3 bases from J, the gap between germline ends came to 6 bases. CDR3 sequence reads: CASSLTSYEQYF. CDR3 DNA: TGTGCCAGCAGTTTGACTAGCTACGAGCAGTACTTC.

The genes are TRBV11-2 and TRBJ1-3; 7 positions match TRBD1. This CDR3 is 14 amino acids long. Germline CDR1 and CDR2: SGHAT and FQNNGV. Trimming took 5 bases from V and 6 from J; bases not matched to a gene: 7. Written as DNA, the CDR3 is TGTGCCAGCAGCCTGCAGGGGGATATAAACACCATATATTTT. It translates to CASSLQGDINTIYF.

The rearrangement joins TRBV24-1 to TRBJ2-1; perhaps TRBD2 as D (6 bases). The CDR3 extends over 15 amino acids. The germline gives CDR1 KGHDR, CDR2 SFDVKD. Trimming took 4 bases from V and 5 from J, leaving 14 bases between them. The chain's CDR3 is CATSETGDPNNEQFF. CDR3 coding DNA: TGTGCCACCAGTGAGACGGGAGATCCTAACAATGAGCAGTTCTTC.

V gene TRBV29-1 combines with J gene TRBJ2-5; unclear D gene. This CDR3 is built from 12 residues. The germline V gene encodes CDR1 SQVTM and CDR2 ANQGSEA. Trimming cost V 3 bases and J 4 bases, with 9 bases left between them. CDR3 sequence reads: CSVDRIGETQYF. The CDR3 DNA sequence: TGCAGCGTTGATCGGATAGGAGAGACCCAGTACTTC.

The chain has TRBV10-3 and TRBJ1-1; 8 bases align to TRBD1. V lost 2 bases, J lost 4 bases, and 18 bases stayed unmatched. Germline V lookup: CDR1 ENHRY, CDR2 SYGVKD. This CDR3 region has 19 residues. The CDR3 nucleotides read TGTGCCATCAGTGAGACGAACCCGGCCGCCACAGGGGGTATCACTGAAGCTTTCTTT. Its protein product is CAISETNPAATGGITEAFF.

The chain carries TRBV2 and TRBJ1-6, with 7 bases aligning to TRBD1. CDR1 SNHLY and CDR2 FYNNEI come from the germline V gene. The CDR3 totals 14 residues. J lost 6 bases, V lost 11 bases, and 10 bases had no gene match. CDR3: CAGGTGQSNSPLHF. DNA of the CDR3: TGTGCCGGGGGAACGGGACAGTCTAATTCACCCCTCCACTTT.

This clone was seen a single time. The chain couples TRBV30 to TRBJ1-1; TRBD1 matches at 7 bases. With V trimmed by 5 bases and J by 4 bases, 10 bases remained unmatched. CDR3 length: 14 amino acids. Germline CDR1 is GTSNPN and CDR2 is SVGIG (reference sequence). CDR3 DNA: TGTGCCTGGGACGCCGGGACAGAGCTCACTGAAGCTTTCTTT. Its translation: CAWDAGTELTEAFF.

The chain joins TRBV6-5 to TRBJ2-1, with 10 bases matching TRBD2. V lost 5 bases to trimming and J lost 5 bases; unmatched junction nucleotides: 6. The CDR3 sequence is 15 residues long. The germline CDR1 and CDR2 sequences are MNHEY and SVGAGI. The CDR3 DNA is TGTGCCAGCAGTCCTCTAGCGGGGGCTGACAATGAGCAGTTCTTC. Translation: CASSPLAGADNEQFF.

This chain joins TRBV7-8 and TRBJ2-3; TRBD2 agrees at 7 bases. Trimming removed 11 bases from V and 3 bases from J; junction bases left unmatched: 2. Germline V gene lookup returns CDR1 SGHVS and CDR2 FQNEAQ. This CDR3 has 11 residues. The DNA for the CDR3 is TGTGCCGTGGGAGGGACAGATACGCAGTATTTT. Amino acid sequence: CAVGGTDTQYF.

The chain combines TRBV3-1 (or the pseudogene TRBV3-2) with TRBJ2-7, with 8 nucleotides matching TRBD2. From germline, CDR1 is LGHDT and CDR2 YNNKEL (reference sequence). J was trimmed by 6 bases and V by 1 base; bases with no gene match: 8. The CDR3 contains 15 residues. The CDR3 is CASSQVRAGAGEQYF. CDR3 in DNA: TGTGCCAGCAGCCAAGTGCGAGCGGGAGCCGGCGAGCAGTACTTC.

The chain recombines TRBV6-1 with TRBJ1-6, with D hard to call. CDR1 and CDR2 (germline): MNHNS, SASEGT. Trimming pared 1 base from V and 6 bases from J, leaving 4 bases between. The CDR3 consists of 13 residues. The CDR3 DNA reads TGTGCCAGCAGTGAAGTGGGTAATTCACCCCTCCACTTT. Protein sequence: CASSEVGNSPLHF.

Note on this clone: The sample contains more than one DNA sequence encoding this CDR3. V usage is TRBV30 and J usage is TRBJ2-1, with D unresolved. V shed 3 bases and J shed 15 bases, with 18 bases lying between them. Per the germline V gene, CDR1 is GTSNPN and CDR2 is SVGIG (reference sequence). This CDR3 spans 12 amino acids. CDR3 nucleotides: TGTGCCTGGAGAAGTAGTAACCGATTACCGTTCTTC. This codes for CAWRSSNRLPFF.

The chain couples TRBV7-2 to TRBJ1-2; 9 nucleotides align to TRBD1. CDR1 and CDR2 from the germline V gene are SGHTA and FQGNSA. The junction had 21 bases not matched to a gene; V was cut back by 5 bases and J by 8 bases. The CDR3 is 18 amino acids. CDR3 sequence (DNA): TGTGCCAGCAGCACAAAACGCCCCGGGACAGGGATTTGGGGAGGCTACACCTTC. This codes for CASSTKRPGTGIWGGYTF.

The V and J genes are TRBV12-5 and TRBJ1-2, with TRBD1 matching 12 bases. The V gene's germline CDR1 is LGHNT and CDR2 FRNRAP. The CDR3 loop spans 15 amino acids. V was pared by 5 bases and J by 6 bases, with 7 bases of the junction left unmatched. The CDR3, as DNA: TGTGCTAGTGGTCCGGCCGGGACAGGGGGCAATGGCTACACCTTC. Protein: CASGPAGTGGNGYTF.

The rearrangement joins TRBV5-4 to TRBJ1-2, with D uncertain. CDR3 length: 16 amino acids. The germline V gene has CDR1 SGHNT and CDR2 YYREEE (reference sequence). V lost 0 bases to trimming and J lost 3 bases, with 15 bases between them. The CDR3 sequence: CASSLGLLGVDYGYTF. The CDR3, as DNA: TGTGCCAGCAGCTTGGGTTTACTCGGGGTTGACTATGGCTACACCTTC.

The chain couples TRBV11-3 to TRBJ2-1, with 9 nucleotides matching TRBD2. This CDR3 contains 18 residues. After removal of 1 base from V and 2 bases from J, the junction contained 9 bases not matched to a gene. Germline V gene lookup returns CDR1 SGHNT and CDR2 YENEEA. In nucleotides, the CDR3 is TGTGCCAGCAGCTTAGGTGTGAGCGGGGGGACTCCCTACAATGAGCAGTTCTTC. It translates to CASSLGVSGGTPYNEQFF.

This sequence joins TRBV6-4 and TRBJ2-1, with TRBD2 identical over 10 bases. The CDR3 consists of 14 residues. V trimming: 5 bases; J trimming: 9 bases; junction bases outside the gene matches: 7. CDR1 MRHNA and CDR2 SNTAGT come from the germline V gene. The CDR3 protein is CASSRERGGSEQFF. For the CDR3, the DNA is TGTGCCAGCAGTAGGGAGCGGGGGGGCAGTGAGCAGTTCTTC.

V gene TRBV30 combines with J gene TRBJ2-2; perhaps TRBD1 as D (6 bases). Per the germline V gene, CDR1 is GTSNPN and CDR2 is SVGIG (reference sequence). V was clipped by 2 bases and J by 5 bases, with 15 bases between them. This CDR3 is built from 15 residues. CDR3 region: CAWSQNLRGTGELFF. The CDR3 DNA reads TGTGCCTGGAGTCAAAATTTGAGGGGGACCGGGGAGCTGTTTTTT.

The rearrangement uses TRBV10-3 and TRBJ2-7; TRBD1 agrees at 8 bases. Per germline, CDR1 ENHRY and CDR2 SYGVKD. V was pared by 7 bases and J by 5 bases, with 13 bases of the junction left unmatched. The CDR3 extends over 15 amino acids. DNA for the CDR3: TGTGCCATCAATGGCCCGGACAGGGACGTCCACGAGCAGTACTTC. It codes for CAINGPDRDVHEQYF.

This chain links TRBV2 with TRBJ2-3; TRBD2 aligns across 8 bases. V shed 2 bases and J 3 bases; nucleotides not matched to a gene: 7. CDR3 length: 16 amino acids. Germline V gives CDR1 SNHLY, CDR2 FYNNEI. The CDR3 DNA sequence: TGTGCCAGCAGTGAAATTGGGGGCGGGGGGACAGATACGCAGTATTTT. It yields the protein CASSEIGGGGTDTQYF. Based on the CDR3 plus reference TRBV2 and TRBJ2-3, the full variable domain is EPEVTQTPSHQVTQMGQEVILRCVPISNHLYFYWYRQILGQKVEFLVSFYNNEISEKSEIFDDQFSVERPDGSNFTLKIRSTKLEDSAMYFCASSEIGGGGTDTQYFGPGTRLTVL.

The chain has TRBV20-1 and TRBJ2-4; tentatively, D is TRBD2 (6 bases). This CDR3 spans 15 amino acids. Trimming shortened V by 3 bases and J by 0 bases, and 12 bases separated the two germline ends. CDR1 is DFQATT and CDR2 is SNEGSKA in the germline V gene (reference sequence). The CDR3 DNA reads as TGCAGTGCTAGTACACTAGCTTCAGCCAAAAACATTCAGTACTTC. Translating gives CSASTLASAKNIQYF.

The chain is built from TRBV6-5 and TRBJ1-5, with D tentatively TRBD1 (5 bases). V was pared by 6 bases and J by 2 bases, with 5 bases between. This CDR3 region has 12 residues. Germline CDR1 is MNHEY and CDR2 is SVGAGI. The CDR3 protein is CASRQGNQPQHF. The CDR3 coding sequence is TGTGCCAGCAGACAGGGCAATCAGCCCCAGCATTTT.

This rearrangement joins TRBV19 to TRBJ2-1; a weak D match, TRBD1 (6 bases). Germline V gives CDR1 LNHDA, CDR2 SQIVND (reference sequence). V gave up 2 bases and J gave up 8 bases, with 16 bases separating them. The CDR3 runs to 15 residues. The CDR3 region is CASSISRQVMDEQFF. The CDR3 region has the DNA TGTGCCAGTAGTATAAGCCGACAGGTAATGGATGAGCAGTTCTTC.

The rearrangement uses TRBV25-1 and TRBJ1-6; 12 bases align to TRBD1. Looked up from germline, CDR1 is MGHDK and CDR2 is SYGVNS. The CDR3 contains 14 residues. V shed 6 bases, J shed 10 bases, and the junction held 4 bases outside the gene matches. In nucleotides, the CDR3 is TGTGCCAGCAGGGGGACAGGGGGCAACTCACCCCTCCACTTT. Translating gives CASRGTGGNSPLHF.